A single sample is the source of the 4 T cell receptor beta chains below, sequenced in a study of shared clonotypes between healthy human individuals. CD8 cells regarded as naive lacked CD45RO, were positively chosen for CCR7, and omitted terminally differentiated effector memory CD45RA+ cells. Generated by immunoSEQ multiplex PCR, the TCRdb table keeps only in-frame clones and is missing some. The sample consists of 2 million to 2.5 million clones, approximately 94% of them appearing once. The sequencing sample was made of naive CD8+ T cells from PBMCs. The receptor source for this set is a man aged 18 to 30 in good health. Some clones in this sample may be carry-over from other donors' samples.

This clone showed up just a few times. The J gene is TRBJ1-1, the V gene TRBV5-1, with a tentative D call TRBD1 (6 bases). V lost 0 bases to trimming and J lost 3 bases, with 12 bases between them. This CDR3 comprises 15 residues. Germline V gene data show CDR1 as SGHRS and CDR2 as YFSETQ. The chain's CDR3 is CASSLAITGYTEAFF. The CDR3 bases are TGCGCCAGCAGCTTGGCCATTACAGGGTACACTGAAGCTTTCTTT.

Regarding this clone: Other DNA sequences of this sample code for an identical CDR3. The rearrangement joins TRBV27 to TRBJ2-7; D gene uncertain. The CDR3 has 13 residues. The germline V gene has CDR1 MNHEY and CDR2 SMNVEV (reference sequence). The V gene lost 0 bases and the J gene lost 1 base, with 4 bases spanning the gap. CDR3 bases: TGTGCCAGCAGTTTATCGCAGTCCTACGAGCAGTACTTC. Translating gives CASSLSQSYEQYF.

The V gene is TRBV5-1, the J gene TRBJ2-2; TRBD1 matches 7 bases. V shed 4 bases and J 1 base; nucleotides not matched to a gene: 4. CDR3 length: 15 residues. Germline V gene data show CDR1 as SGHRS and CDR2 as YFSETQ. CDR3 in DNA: TGCGCCAGCAGCCCCGACAGGGTGAACACCGGGGAGCTGTTTTTT. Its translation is CASSPDRVNTGELFF.

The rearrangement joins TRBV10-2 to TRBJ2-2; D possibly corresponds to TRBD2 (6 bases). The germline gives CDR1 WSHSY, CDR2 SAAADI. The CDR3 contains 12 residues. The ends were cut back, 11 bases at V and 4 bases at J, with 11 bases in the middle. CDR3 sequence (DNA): TGCGCCGGTCGGGACTTCACCGGGGAGCTGTTTTTT. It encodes CAGRDFTGELFF.